Listed here are 19 T cell receptor beta chains from one sample, sequenced in a study of T-cell reconstitution after alpha-beta-depleted transplantation in children. The library targeted TCRbeta and was prepared with unique molecular identifiers. TCRdb reanalysed the PCR reads using MiXCR and keeps one entry per CDR3 protein. Altogether roughly 100,000 distinct CDR3 sequences are present, under 9% being singletons, with the ten largest covering less than 20%. The material sequenced was PBMCs, taken before TCRalphabeta/CD19-depleted stem cell transplant. The origin of the receptors is a boy between 2 and 10 years old with acute lymphoblastic leukemia, due to receive a stem cell transplant.

This chain joins TRBV28 and TRBJ2-7; a weak D match, TRBD1 (5 bases). The CDR3 covers 14 residues. The V end was cut by 6 bases, the J end by 5 bases, with 17 bases between. Per the germline V gene, CDR1 is MDHEN and CDR2 is SYDVKM. The CDR3 is CASRYLGQGDEQYF. The CDR3 DNA follows: TGTGCCAGCAGATACTTAGGACAAGGCGACGAGCAGTACTTC.

There are many counts of this clonotype. The chain couples TRBV20-1 to TRBJ2-3; 9 bases are a match to TRBD2. Germline CDR1 and CDR2: DFQATT and SNEGSKA (reference sequence). The CDR3 runs 14 residues. V shed 3 bases and J 2 bases; nucleotides not matched to a gene: 3. The CDR3 DNA is TGCAGTGCTAGCCTAGCGGGGTACACAGATACGCAGTATTTT. Encoded protein: CSASLAGYTDTQYF.

This clonotype occurred many times. V is TRBV6-6 and J is TRBJ2-1; D may be TRBD1 or TRBD2 (5 bases each). The CDR3 contains 16 residues. V lost 6 bases to trimming and J lost 4 bases, with 19 bases between them. Germline assignment: CDR1 MNHNY and CDR2 SVGAGI (reference sequence). CDR3 nucleotide sequence: TGTGCCAGCAGCTCCGGGACCGACTCCATATACAATGAGCAGTTCTTC. This translates into CASSSGTDSIYNEQFF.

The rearrangement links TRBV3-1 to TRBJ2-3; 9 bases match TRBD2. With V trimmed by 5 bases and J by 0 bases, 9 bases remained unmatched. Germline-derived CDR1 and CDR2 are LGHDT and YNNKEL (reference sequence). CDR3 length: 17 residues. This chain's CDR3 is CASSAGGLAGSTDTQYF. CDR3 nucleotides: TGTGCCAGCAGCGCGGGCGGTCTAGCGGGGAGCACAGATACGCAGTATTTT.

There are many counts of this clonotype. The chain employs TRBV11-2 and TRBJ1-2; D may be TRBD1 (6 bases). Germline V gives CDR1 SGHAT, CDR2 FQNNGV. With 5 bases removed from V and 5 bases from J, the gap between germline ends came to 12 bases. The CDR3 is made up of 13 amino acids. In nucleotides, the CDR3 is TGTGCCAGCAGCCGAGGGGGGTCGTATGGCTACACCTTC. Translation gives CASSRGGSYGYTF.

This clonotype occurred many times. The chain has TRBV20-1 and TRBJ2-5; 10 nucleotides match TRBD2. Germline CDR1 is DFQATT and CDR2 is SNEGSKA (reference sequence). The CDR3 spans 15 residues. After removal of 0 bases from V and 7 bases from J, the junction contained 8 bases not matched to a gene. The CDR3 DNA follows: TGCAGTGCTAGAGATGGTAGCGGGGGGTCTGGGACCCAGTACTTC. Residues: CSARDGSGGSGTQYF.

The chain couples TRBV12-3 or TRBV12-4 to TRBJ2-2, with D possibly TRBD2 on 7 matching bases. The CDR3 consists of 17 residues. V lost 11 bases to trimming and J lost 4 bases, with 26 bases between them. As DNA, the CDR3 is TGTGCCTTCAGTTTAGAGGGGTGGGGGGGCCCCACCGGGGAGCTGTTTTTT. Protein: CAFSLEGWGGPTGELFF.

This clonotype showed up many times. The rearrangement links TRBV3-1 to TRBJ2-5; TRBD2 is a possible D gene (5 bases). The CDR3 totals 17 residues. Per germline, CDR1 LGHDT and CDR2 YNNKEL (reference sequence). V dropped 3 bases and J dropped 2 bases, with 19 bases sitting between them. DNA of the CDR3: TGTGCCAGCAGCCACCTCCTAGGTGCCCAGCGGCAAGAGACCCAGTACTTC. This codes for CASSHLLGAQRQETQYF.

This clonotype has at least ten counts. The chain uses TRBV27 and TRBJ2-1; TRBD2 aligns across 13 bases. The CDR3 length is 17 residues. The ends lost 4 bases at V and 2 bases at J; junction bases unmatched: 5. Germline CDR1 and CDR2: MNHEY and SMNVEV (reference sequence). Here the CDR3 DNA reads TGTGCCAGCAGTTCACGGACTAGCGGGGGCACCTACAATGAGCAGTTCTTC. It translates to CASSSRTSGGTYNEQFF.

This rearrangement joins TRBV24-1 to TRBJ2-7; 7 positions match TRBD1. V was clipped by 4 bases and J by 2 bases; unmatched bases: 4. The germline V gene has CDR1 KGHDR and CDR2 SFDVKD. This CDR3 contains 14 residues. The CDR3 is CATSDSRGTYEQYF. Written as DNA, the CDR3 is TGTGCCACCAGTGACTCCAGGGGGACCTACGAGCAGTACTTC.

This clonotype was seen only a few times. V is TRBV18 and J is TRBJ1-1; no definite D call. Trimming removed 6 bases from V and 3 bases from J, with 17 bases in between. Germline V lookup: CDR1 KGHSH, CDR2 LQKENI. There are 15 residues in the CDR3. The CDR3 DNA reads TGTGCCAGCTCGTCAGAAGGGTGGGCGGACACTGAAGCTTTCTTT. It encodes CASSSEGWADTEAFF. The full variable domain, completed using reference TRBV18 and TRBJ1-1, is NAGVMQNPRHLVRRRGQEARLRCSPMKGHSHVYWYRQLPEEGLKFMVYLQKENIIDESGMPKERFSAEFPKEGPSILRIQQVVRGDSAAYFCASSSEGWADTEAFFGQGTRLTVV.

This clonotype was counted many times. This chain uses TRBV7-8 with TRBJ2-4; TRBD1 is a possible D gene (6 bases). V was pared by 5 bases and J by 0 bases, with 8 bases between. The length of the CDR3 is 14 residues. Germline CDR1 and CDR2: SGHVS and FQNEAQ. The CDR3 nucleotides are TGTGCCAGCAGCGTGGACAGAGCCAAAAACATTCAGTACTTC. Amino acid sequence: CASSVDRAKNIQYF.

The chain employs TRBV7-2 and TRBJ2-3, with TRBD2 matching over 8 bases. Trimming took 4 bases from V and 4 from J; bases not matched to a gene: 7. Germline assignment: CDR1 SGHTA and CDR2 FQGNSA. The CDR3 has 15 amino acids. In DNA form, the CDR3 reads TGTGCCAGCAGCTCCGGGACTAGGGGTTCAGATACGCAGTATTTT. It codes for CASSSGTRGSDTQYF. The variable domain in full, completed from reference TRBV7-2 and TRBJ2-3, reads GAGVSQSPSNKVTEKGKDVELRCDPISGHTALYWYRQSLGQGLEFLIYFQGNSAPDKSGLPSDRFSAERTGGSVSTLTIQRTQQEDSAVYLCASSSGTRGSDTQYFGPGTRLTVL.

This clonotype occurred many times. This chain links TRBV15 with TRBJ2-7, with D possibly being TRBD2 (5 bases). The germline V gene has CDR1 LNHNV and CDR2 YYDKDF (reference sequence). The V gene lost 0 bases and the J gene lost 5 bases, with 17 bases spanning the gap. This CDR3 comprises 16 residues. This CDR3 reads CATSRDGERAAHEQYF. In DNA, the CDR3 is TGTGCCACCAGCAGAGATGGGGAAAGAGCGGCCCACGAGCAGTACTTC.

This clonotype was counted many times. This chain joins TRBV20-1 and TRBJ2-7, with TRBD1 identical over 9 bases. With 6 bases clipped from V and 5 bases from J, the junction kept 5 bases outside the gene matches. CDR1 is DFQATT, CDR2 SNEGSKA, per germline (reference sequence). The CDR3 totals 12 residues. CDR3 in amino acids: CSAGTGRDEQYF. The CDR3, as DNA: TGCAGTGCCGGGACAGGGCGAGACGAGCAGTACTTC.

The table lists this clonotype with many counts. The chain joins TRBV27 to TRBJ1-1, with a weak D call TRBD1 (5 bases). V shed 1 base and J shed 3 bases, with 6 bases lying between them. The germline CDR1 and CDR2 sequences are MNHEY and SMNVEV (reference sequence). This CDR3 is built from 13 residues. The DNA of the CDR3 is TGTGCCAGCAGTTTATTAGGGGACACTGAAGCTTTCTTT. This encodes CASSLLGDTEAFF.

The rearrangement joins TRBV19 to TRBJ1-5; D is unresolved. Trimming cost V 6 bases and J 5 bases, with 20 bases left between them. This CDR3 contains 16 residues. Germline CDR1 LNHDA, CDR2 SQIVND (reference sequence). This CDR3 is CASSGNRASGYQPQHF. As DNA, the CDR3 is TGTGCCAGTAGCGGAAACCGGGCCTCTGGTTATCAGCCCCAGCATTTT.

In this sample, this clonotype turned up many times. This chain joins TRBV20-1 and TRBJ2-1; 10 positions agree with TRBD2. CDR3 length: 13 residues. The J segment lost 12 bases and the V segment lost 0 bases, leaving 5 bases of the junction unmatched. The germline CDR1 and CDR2 sequences are DFQATT and SNEGSKA (reference sequence). In DNA, the CDR3 is TGCAGTGCTAGAGAAGCGGGGGGGCTTGGGCAGTTCTTC. Translation gives CSAREAGGLGQFF.

At least ten counts were recorded for this clonotype. The J gene is TRBJ1-2, the V gene TRBV5-1; D call uncertain. Trimming cost V 0 bases and J 3 bases, with 12 bases left between them. Germline V CDR1 and CDR2: SGHRS, YFSETQ. The CDR3 is 15 residues long. The chain's CDR3 is CASSLGEGGDYGYTF. DNA of the CDR3: TGCGCCAGCAGCTTGGGGGAGGGCGGAGACTATGGCTACACCTTC.